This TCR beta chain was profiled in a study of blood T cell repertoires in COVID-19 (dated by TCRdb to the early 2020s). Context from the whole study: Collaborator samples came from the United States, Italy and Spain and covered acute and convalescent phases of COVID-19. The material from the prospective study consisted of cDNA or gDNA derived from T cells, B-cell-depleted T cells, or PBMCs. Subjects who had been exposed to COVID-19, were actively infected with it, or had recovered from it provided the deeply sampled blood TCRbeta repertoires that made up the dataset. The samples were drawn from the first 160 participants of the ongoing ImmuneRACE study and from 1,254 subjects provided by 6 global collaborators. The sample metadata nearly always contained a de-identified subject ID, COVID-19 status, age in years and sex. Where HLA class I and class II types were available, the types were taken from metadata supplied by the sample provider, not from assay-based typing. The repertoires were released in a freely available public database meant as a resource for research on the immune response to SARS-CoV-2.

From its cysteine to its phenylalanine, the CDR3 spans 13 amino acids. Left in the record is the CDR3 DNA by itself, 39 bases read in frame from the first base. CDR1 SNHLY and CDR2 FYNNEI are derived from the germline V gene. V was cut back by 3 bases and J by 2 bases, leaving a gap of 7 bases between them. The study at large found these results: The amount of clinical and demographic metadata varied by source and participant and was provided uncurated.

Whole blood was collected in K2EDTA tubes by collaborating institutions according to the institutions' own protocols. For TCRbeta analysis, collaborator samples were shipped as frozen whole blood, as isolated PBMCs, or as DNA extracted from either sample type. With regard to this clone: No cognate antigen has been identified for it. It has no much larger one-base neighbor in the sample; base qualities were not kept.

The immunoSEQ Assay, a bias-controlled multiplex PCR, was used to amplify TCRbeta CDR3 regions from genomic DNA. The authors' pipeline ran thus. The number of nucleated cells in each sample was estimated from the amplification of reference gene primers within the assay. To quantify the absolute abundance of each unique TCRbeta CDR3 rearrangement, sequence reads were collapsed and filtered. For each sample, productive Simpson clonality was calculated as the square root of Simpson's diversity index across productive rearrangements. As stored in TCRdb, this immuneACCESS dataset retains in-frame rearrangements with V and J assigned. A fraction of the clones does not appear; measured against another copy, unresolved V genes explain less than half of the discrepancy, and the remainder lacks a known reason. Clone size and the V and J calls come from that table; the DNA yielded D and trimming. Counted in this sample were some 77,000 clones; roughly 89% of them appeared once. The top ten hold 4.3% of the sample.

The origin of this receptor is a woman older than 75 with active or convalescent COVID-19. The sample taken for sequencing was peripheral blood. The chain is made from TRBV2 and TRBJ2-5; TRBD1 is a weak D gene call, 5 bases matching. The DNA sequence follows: TGTGCCAGCAGTGACGACAGTCAAGAGACCCAGTACTTC. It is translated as CASSDDSQETQYF.